The subject of this entry is one TCR beta chain. Its specificity is not known. Trimming cost V 1 base and J 4 bases, with 10 bases left between them. The CDR3 totals 15 residues. Germline V gene lookup returns CDR1 LGHNA and CDR2 YNFKEQ. This entry is derived from a study of blood T cells in healthy people across ages. Study-wide results and limits: Investigators viewed diversity estimates from one million T cells as underestimates, the study reported. In older individuals, TCR beta diversity per million T cells was lower, falling roughly linearly with age.

A sample-barcoded 5' primer and a J-beta primer mix were used in a second PCR of roughly 7 to 11 cycles. TCRdb reprocessed the 5' RACE reads via MiXCR and lists one record per CDR3 protein. The sample shows 850,000 or so distinct CDR3 sequences, roughly 26% of them seen only once. The clonotype comes from a woman older than 75 in good health. The rearrangement uses TRBV4-2 and TRBJ2-2; D may be TRBD1 or TRBD2 (5 bases each). Sequenced sample: blood. In nucleotides, the CDR3 is TGTGCCAGCAGCCAAGTACAGGAGGCCACCGGGGAGCTGTTTTTT. Amino acids: CASSQVQEATGELFF.